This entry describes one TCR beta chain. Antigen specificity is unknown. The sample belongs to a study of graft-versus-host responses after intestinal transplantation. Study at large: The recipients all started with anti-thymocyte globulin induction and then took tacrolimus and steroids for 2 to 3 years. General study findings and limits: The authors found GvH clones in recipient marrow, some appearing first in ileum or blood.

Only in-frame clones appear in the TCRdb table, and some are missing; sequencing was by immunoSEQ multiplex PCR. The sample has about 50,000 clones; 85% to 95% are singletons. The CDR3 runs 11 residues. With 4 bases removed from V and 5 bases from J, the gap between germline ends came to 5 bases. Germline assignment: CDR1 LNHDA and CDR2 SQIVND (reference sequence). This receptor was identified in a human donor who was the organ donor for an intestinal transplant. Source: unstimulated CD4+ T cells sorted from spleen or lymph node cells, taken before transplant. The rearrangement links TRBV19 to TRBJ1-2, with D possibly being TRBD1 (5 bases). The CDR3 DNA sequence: TGTGCCAGTAGTAGGGGGTATGGCTACACCTTC. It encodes CASSRGYGYTF.